This T cell receptor beta chain was retrieved from a study of neurological immune-mediated disorders. CDR1 and CDR2 (germline): SQVTM, ANQGSEA. CDR3 size: 12 residues. V was trimmed by 7 bases and J by 2 bases, leaving 11 bases between them. TCRdb independently ran MiXCR on the 5' RACE reads; one entry per CDR3 protein. The sample has tens of thousands of distinct CDR3 sequences; 11% to 15% are singletons. This clonotype was seen repeatedly, ten times or more. This clonotype was obtained from a woman in her forties or fifties in good health. This chain connects TRBV29-1 to TRBJ1-2, with a tentative D call TRBD1 (6 bases). Sequenced material: PBMCs. The CDR3 protein is CSALDRNYGYTF. The CDR3 bases are TGCAGCGCCCTAGACAGGAACTATGGCTACACCTTC.